This T cell receptor (beta chain) was sequenced in a study of blood T cell repertoires in COVID-19. Study-level background: Samples representing acute and convalescent COVID-19 were sourced from the United States, Italy and Spain. The cDNA or gDNA used as material had been derived from T cells, B-cell-depleted T cells, or PBMCs.

Original handling: Quantification of nucleated cells was approximated via reference gene primer amplification. TCRdb keeps only in-frame clones here, not all; method: immunoSEQ multiplex PCR. From that table come the V and J calls and clone size; the DNA was used to work out D and trimming. Of 130,000 to 150,000 clones in the sample, just under 90% are singletons; the top ten hold around 4.5%. The CDR3 sequence is 11 residues long. V was clipped by 2 bases and J by 6 bases, with 5 bases between them. This chain links TRBV12-3 or TRBV12-4 with TRBJ2-7; D perhaps matches TRBD1 (5 bases). This clonotype was sampled from a middle-aged woman with acute or convalescent COVID-19. The sample taken for sequencing was peripheral blood. This chain's CDR3 is CASSLQGEQYF. As DNA, the CDR3 is TGTGCCAGCAGTTTACAGGGCGAGCAGTACTTC.